The 26 T cell receptor beta chains presented below share a single source sample, sequenced in a study of T cell responses to AZD1222 COVID-19 vaccine. Method: immunoSEQ multiplex PCR; TCRdb's copy keeps in-frame clones and lacks some. The data hold 90,000 to 150,000 clones, with approximately 90% observed a single time. The input for sequencing was peripheral blood, taken on day 0 of AZD1222 vaccination. The receptors come from an adult in good health.

The sample holds one count of this clone. The chain couples TRBV6-2 or TRBV6-3 to TRBJ2-3; the D is unclear. Germline values: CDR1 MNHEY, CDR2 SVGEGT. The CDR3 runs to 12 residues. The ends were cut back, 6 bases at V and 8 bases at J, with 12 bases in the middle. CDR3 sequence (DNA): TGTGCCAGCAGCCCCTCGATAGGTACGCAGTATTTT. Protein sequence: CASSPSIGTQYF.

The V and J genes are TRBV5-1 and TRBJ1-3, with D hard to call. The V end lost 4 bases, the J end lost 2 bases, and 10 bases lay between the germline ends. The germline V gene encodes CDR1 SGHRS and CDR2 YFSETQ. This CDR3 comprises 14 residues. The CDR3 sequence: CASSRTVAGNTIYF. DNA of the CDR3: TGCGCCAGCAGCCGGACCGTGGCTGGAAACACCATATATTTT.

V and J are TRBV28 and TRBJ1-2; D gene unclear. This CDR3 spans 13 amino acids. Trimming removed 6 bases from V and 2 bases from J, with 10 bases in between. Germline lookup yields CDR1 MDHEN and CDR2 SYDVKM. CDR3 in DNA: TGTGCCAGCAGAGCGGACTTGAACTATGGCTACACCTTC. Amino acid sequence: CASRADLNYGYTF.

This chain uses TRBV18 with TRBJ1-3; 7 positions match TRBD1. J gave up 4 bases and V 4 bases, and 10 bases lay outside the gene matches. CDR1 is KGHSH, CDR2 LQKENI, per germline. This CDR3 comprises 16 residues. This chain's CDR3 is CASSRTGTVEGNTIYF. CDR3 sequence (DNA): TGTGCCAGCTCACGAACCGGGACAGTCGAAGGAAACACCATATATTTT.

The chain uses TRBV7-2 and TRBJ1-5; D perhaps matches TRBD1 (5 bases). CDR3 size: 13 residues. Trimming shortened V by 5 bases and J by 11 bases, and 16 bases separated the two germline ends. Germline values: CDR1 SGHTA, CDR2 FQGNSA. This CDR3 reads CASSPGGALSQHF. CDR3 coding DNA: TGTGCCAGCAGCCCCGGCGGGGCCTTGTCCCAGCATTTT. Using reference TRBV7-2 and TRBJ1-5 for the parts outside the CDR3, the full variable domain is GAGVSQSPSNKVTEKGKDVELRCDPISGHTALYWYRQSLGQGLEFLIYFQGNSAPDKSGLPSDRFSAERTGGSVSTLTIQRTQQEDSAVYLCASSPGGALSQHFGDGTRLSIL.

This chain uses TRBV5-8 with TRBJ2-3; no clear D. Looked up from germline, CDR1 is SGHTS and CDR2 is YDEGEE. V gave up 6 bases and J gave up 2 bases, with 13 bases separating them. The CDR3 length is 14 residues. This chain's CDR3 is CASNLSPHTDTQYF. The CDR3 region has the DNA TGTGCCAGCAATCTCAGCCCCCACACAGATACGCAGTATTTT.

J is TRBJ2-3 and V is TRBV5-1; a weak D match, TRBD1 (6 bases). Germline V gene data show CDR1 as SGHRS and CDR2 as YFSETQ. V was pared by 3 bases and J by 3 bases, with 17 bases between. The CDR3 runs 16 residues. The CDR3 protein is CASSSSGVLLTDTQYF. The CDR3 DNA follows: TGCGCCAGCAGCTCCTCAGGGGTCCTCTTGACAGATACGCAGTATTTT.

The V call is TRBV7-3, the J call TRBJ2-7; 10 nucleotides agree with TRBD2. After removal of 4 bases from V and 0 bases from J, the junction contained 3 bases not matched to a gene. Germline CDR1 is SGHTA and CDR2 is FQGTGA. The CDR3 has 15 amino acids. In DNA form, the CDR3 reads TGTGCCAGCAGCTCAGCTAGCGGGAGCTCCTACGAGCAGTACTTC. Encoded protein: CASSSASGSSYEQYF.

V usage is TRBV28 and J usage is TRBJ1-2; perhaps TRBD1 as D (5 bases). There are 14 residues in the CDR3. The V gene lost 5 bases and the J gene lost 0 bases, with 10 bases spanning the gap. Per germline, CDR1 MDHEN and CDR2 SYDVKM. CDR3 nucleotides: TGTGCCAGCAGTCCTAGGGGAGCTAACTATGGCTACACCTTC. Amino acid sequence: CASSPRGANYGYTF.

The chain joins TRBV12-5 to TRBJ1-2, with a tentative D call TRBD1 (6 bases). Trimming shortened V by 3 bases and J by 2 bases, and 7 bases separated the two germline ends. The germline V gene has CDR1 LGHNT and CDR2 FRNRAP. The CDR3 has 13 amino acids. CDR3 coding DNA: TGTGCTAGTGGTTTCCAGGGGAACTATGGCTACACCTTC. Encoded protein: CASGFQGNYGYTF.

The CDR3 nucleotides read TGTGCCAGCAGTGGACAGCTACTGAACACTGAAGCTTTCTTT. Its protein is CASSGQLLNTEAFF. The chain employs TRBV6-2 or TRBV6-3 and TRBJ1-1; perhaps TRBD1 as D (6 bases). Between the trimmed V and J ends, which lost 5 bases and 0 bases, there was a span of 10 bases. CDR3 size: 14 residues. The germline gives CDR1 MNHEY, CDR2 SVGEGT.

V usage is TRBV10-3 and J usage is TRBJ2-3; D is perhaps TRBD2 (5 bases). This CDR3 has 14 amino acids. Germline V gene lookup returns CDR1 ENHRY and CDR2 SYGVKD. Trimming stripped 11 bases from V and 9 bases from J, with 24 bases between. The chain's CDR3 is CAGRRDPTQGTQYF. In DNA form, the CDR3 reads TGTGCCGGGCGCCGGGATCCCACCCAAGGGACGCAGTATTTT.

The chain recombines TRBV5-5 with TRBJ1-6; D is perhaps TRBD1 (6 bases). The CDR3 has 17 amino acids. Germline CDR1 and CDR2: SGHKS and YYEKEE (reference sequence). Trimming removed 1 base from V and 1 base from J, with 12 bases in between. The CDR3 region has the DNA TGTGCCAGCAGCTTGCAGGGGTCCTGGTCCTATAATTCACCCCTCCACTTT. As protein: CASSLQGSWSYNSPLHF.

The chain employs TRBV19 and TRBJ1-4, with D hard to call. The V gene's germline CDR1 is LNHDA and CDR2 SQIVND (reference sequence). The CDR3 length is 13 residues. Deletions cut 4 bases from V and 8 bases from J, with 11 bases between. The CDR3: CASSNRRREKLFF. The CDR3 nucleotides are TGTGCCAGTAGTAATAGGCGGCGGGAAAAACTGTTTTTT.

The chain couples TRBV27 to TRBJ2-7, with unresolved D. There are 14 residues in the CDR3. The germline V gene encodes CDR1 MNHEY and CDR2 SMNVEV (reference sequence). Trimming pared 6 bases from V and 0 bases from J, leaving 12 bases between. The CDR3 region is CASRDRRSSYEQYF. The CDR3 nucleotides are TGTGCCAGCAGGGATAGGCGGAGCTCCTACGAGCAGTACTTC.

The chain uses TRBV7-8 and TRBJ2-1; 7 bases are shared with TRBD1. With 2 bases clipped from V and 10 bases from J, the junction kept 8 bases outside the gene matches. Germline V lookup: CDR1 SGHVS, CDR2 FQNEAQ. The CDR3 consists of 14 residues. The CDR3 reads CASSLRGRFEEQFF. DNA of the CDR3: TGTGCCAGCAGCTTAAGGGGGCGCTTCGAGGAGCAGTTCTTC.

The V gene is TRBV30, the J gene TRBJ1-6; D is unresolved. There are 15 residues in the CDR3. Between the trimmed V and J ends, which lost 4 bases and 8 bases, there was a span of 18 bases. Germline V gene data show CDR1 as GTSNPN and CDR2 as SVGIG (reference sequence). Written as DNA, the CDR3 is TGTGCCTGGAATACTGGGCAGGCCGGTTATTCACCCCTCCACTTT. It encodes CAWNTGQAGYSPLHF.

This rearrangement joins TRBV28 to TRBJ2-4, with TRBD1 identical over 9 bases. CDR3 size: 16 residues. After removal of 2 bases from V and 6 bases from J, the junction contained 8 bases not matched to a gene. Per the germline V gene, CDR1 is MDHEN and CDR2 is SYDVKM. The CDR3 spells CASSLDPGQGRNIQYF. The CDR3 bases are TGTGCCAGCAGTTTAGATCCGGGACAGGGCAGAAACATTCAGTACTTC.

The chain has TRBV5-1 and TRBJ1-1; no clear D. The CDR3 spans 13 residues. V shed 1 base and J shed 1 base, with 5 bases lying between them. Germline values: CDR1 SGHRS, CDR2 YFSETQ. As DNA, the CDR3 is TGCGCCAGCAGCTTGTATCAGAACACTGAAGCTTTCTTT. This translates into CASSLYQNTEAFF.

V usage is TRBV27 and J usage is TRBJ1-5; possibly TRBD1 for D (6 bases). Germline values: CDR1 MNHEY, CDR2 SMNVEV (reference sequence). V lost 3 bases to trimming and J lost 4 bases, with 10 bases between them. This CDR3 has 14 residues. DNA of the CDR3: TGTGCCAGCAGTTTGGGTAGGGGGAATCAGCCCCAGCATTTT. As protein: CASSLGRGNQPQHF.

V is TRBV5-1 and J is TRBJ2-2, with 8 nucleotides matching TRBD1. This CDR3 is 15 amino acids long. With V trimmed by 0 bases and J by 4 bases, 2 bases remained unmatched. CDR1 and CDR2 (germline): SGHRS, YFSETQ. Written as DNA, the CDR3 is TGCGCCAGCAGCTTGGGGACAGGGCGCACCGGGGAGCTGTTTTTT. Amino acids: CASSLGTGRTGELFF.

This chain joins TRBV7-2 and TRBJ2-3; no clear D. The CDR3 extends over 14 amino acids. The V end was cut by 5 bases, the J end by 7 bases, with 16 bases between. Germline CDR1 is SGHTA and CDR2 is FQGNSA. The CDR3 spells CASSPPNLGNTQYF. CDR3 bases: TGTGCCAGCAGCCCCCCGAATCTTGGGAATACGCAGTATTTT.

The chain links TRBV7-9 to TRBJ1-2; 9 bases line up with TRBD1. The trim removed 1 base at V and 7 bases at J, leaving 7 bases unmatched. Per germline, CDR1 SEHNR and CDR2 FQNEAQ (reference sequence). CDR3 length: 15 amino acids. CDR3 amino acids: CASSLGGQGLGGYTF. DNA for the CDR3: TGTGCCAGCAGCTTAGGTGGACAGGGGTTAGGTGGCTACACCTTC.

V is TRBV27 and J is TRBJ2-7; possibly TRBD1 for D (6 bases). The CDR3 is 15 residues long. V was cut by 2 bases and J by 4 bases, with 15 bases left in between. Germline lookup yields CDR1 MNHEY and CDR2 SMNVEV (reference sequence). CDR3 protein: CASSLRDTGWYEQYF. CDR3 DNA sequence: TGTGCCAGCAGTTTAAGGGACACGGGCTGGTACGAGCAGTACTTC.

The rearrangement links TRBV5-1 to TRBJ2-2; D possibly matches TRBD1 or TRBD2 (5 bases each). With 0 bases removed from V and 0 bases from J, the gap between germline ends came to 12 bases. The CDR3 is 17 residues long. CDR1 and CDR2 from the germline V gene are SGHRS and YFSETQ. The CDR3 sequence: CASSLVSGRSNTGELFF. CDR3 in DNA: TGCGCCAGCAGCTTGGTATCGGGACGGTCGAACACCGGGGAGCTGTTTTTT. Based on the CDR3 plus reference TRBV5-1 and TRBJ2-2, the full variable domain is KAGVTQTPRYLIKTRGQQVTLSCSPISGHRSVSWYQQTPGQGLQFLFEYFSETQRNKGNFPGRFSGRQFSNSRSEMNVSTLELGDSALYLCASSLVSGRSNTGELFFGEGSRLTVL.

V usage is TRBV19 and J usage is TRBJ2-1; 12 bases are a match to TRBD2. This CDR3 has 18 amino acids. The V segment lost 1 base and the J segment 1 base; nucleotides outside the gene matches: 5. Germline V gives CDR1 LNHDA, CDR2 SQIVND (reference sequence). CDR3 coding DNA: TGTGCCAGTAGTATAGGTCTAGCGGGAGGGAGGTCCTACAATGAGCAGTTCTTC. Translated, it gives CASSIGLAGGRSYNEQFF.